The 21 T cell receptor beta chains listed next were all sequenced from one sample in a study of T cells expressing NK-cell markers. TCRdb reprocessed the 5' RACE reads, with one entry per CDR3 protein and no DNA. The sample table includes 450,000 to 600,000 distinct CDR3 sequences. What was sequenced was blood T cells: a sorted CD56 or NKG2C T cell subset, CD4+ or CD8+ T cells, or bulk PBMC T cells (not recorded which). These receptors were obtained from a man aged 18 to 29 in good health.

This chain links TRBV6-5 with TRBJ2-3; there is no DNA to check the TCRdb D call of TRBD1. The CDR3 is made up of 15 amino acids. Germline assignment: CDR1 MNHEY and CDR2 SVGAGI. This CDR3 reads CASRFSRGGTDTQYF.

The chain joins TRBV6-1 to TRBJ2-1; TCRdb selects TRBD1, and the lack of DNA leaves this call unchecked. Per germline, CDR1 MNHNS and CDR2 SASEGT. The CDR3 runs to 15 residues. Here the CDR3 reads CASKDRGEQNNEQFF.

The chain links TRBV7-9 to TRBJ2-5. The CDR3 has 15 amino acids. CDR1 and CDR2 from the germline V gene are SEHNR and FQNEAQ (reference sequence). The CDR3 reads CASSLGSVQEETQYF.

The V and J genes are TRBV29-1 and TRBJ2-1; TCRdb indicates TRBD1, and absent DNA this call remains unverified. The CDR3 runs to 15 residues. Germline V lookup: CDR1 SQVTM, CDR2 ANQGSEA. This chain's CDR3 is CSVDQGGRGGPEQFF.

The chain links TRBV5-1 to TRBJ2-3; with no DNA, the TCRdb D assignment of TRBD2 cannot be verified. This CDR3 is built from 16 residues. Germline V CDR1 and CDR2: SGHRS, YFSETQ. CDR3 in amino acids: CASSPGSGRAADTQYF.

This rearrangement joins TRBV5-1 to TRBJ2-1. The CDR3 sequence is 17 residues long. Germline values: CDR1 SGHRS, CDR2 YFSETQ. CDR3 in amino acids: CASRLAAASRSYNEQFF.

This chain uses TRBV6-1 with TRBJ1-1; without DNA, the TCRdb call of TRBD1 cannot be checked. Germline V gene sequence: CDR1 MNHNS, CDR2 SASEGT. There are 16 residues in the CDR3. The CDR3 loop reads CASSRYGTGSNTEAFF.

The V and J genes are TRBV9 and TRBJ2-7; TCRdb gives TRBD1 as the D gene, but with no DNA this cannot be confirmed. In germline, CDR1 is SGDLS, CDR2 YYNGEE. The CDR3 length is 15 residues. The CDR3 loop is CASSVEGGLPYEQYF.

The V and J genes are TRBV11-2 and TRBJ2-1; TCRdb's assignment of TRBD2 cannot be checked, as there is no DNA. Per germline, CDR1 SGHAT and CDR2 FQNNGV. The CDR3 sequence is 16 residues long. The chain's CDR3 is CASSPILGTSGREQFF. Full variable domain (missing parts from reference TRBV11-2 and TRBJ2-1): EAGVAQSPRYKIIEKRQSVAFWCNPISGHATLYWYQQILGQGPKLLIQFQNNGVVDDSQLPKDRFSAERLKGVDSTLKIQPAKLEDSAVYLCASSPILGTSGREQFFGPGTRLTVL.

The gene calls are TRBV5-1 and TRBJ2-7; no DNA is available, so the TRBD1 call from TCRdb remains unchecked. Germline lookup yields CDR1 SGHRS and CDR2 YFSETQ. The CDR3 runs to 14 residues. CDR3 sequence: CASTWTGTNYEQYF.

The V gene is TRBV2, the J gene TRBJ2-1; the TCRdb call, TRBD2, lacks DNA for checking. CDR1 is SNHLY, CDR2 FYNNEI, per germline. CDR3 length equals 14 residues. The CDR3 here is CASRGLTRSNEQFF. Variable domain in full (rest from reference TRBV2 and TRBJ2-1): EPEVTQTPSHQVTQMGQEVILRCVPISNHLYFYWYRQILGQKVEFLVSFYNNEISEKSEIFDDQFSVERPDGSNFTLKIRSTKLEDSAMYFCASRGLTRSNEQFFGPGTRLTVL.

The chain uses TRBV27 and TRBJ2-7; the TCRdb D gene call, TRBD2, has no DNA to confirm it. There are 15 residues in the CDR3. Germline V lookup: CDR1 MNHEY, CDR2 SMNVEV (reference sequence). CDR3 protein: CASSLSSGTIYEQYF.

V is TRBV18 and J is TRBJ2-3; TCRdb returns TRBD1, unconfirmable since there is no DNA. The germline CDR1 and CDR2 sequences are KGHSH and LQKENI. This CDR3 has 15 residues. The CDR3 reads CASSETGDGTDTQYF.

The CDR3 reads CASRQTGRLGEQYF. The chain has TRBV12-3 or TRBV12-4 and TRBJ2-7; the D call from TCRdb, TRBD1, cannot be confirmed without DNA. The CDR3 contains 14 residues.

This chain links TRBV20-1 with TRBJ2-4; TCRdb returns TRBD2, unconfirmable since there is no DNA. The CDR3 extends over 14 amino acids. Germline lookup yields CDR1 DFQATT and CDR2 SNEGSKA (reference sequence). The CDR3 reads CSADLAGAKNIQYF.

The chain carries TRBV20-1 and TRBJ1-4. This CDR3 has 14 residues. The germline gives CDR1 DFQATT, CDR2 SNEGSKA (reference sequence). The chain's CDR3 is CSASSPRTNEKLFF.

The chain recombines TRBV5-4 with TRBJ1-1; TCRdb's D call, TRBD1, is unchecked because there is no DNA. Germline V gives CDR1 SGHNT, CDR2 YYREEE (reference sequence). The CDR3 is made up of 14 amino acids. CDR3 protein: CASTKTGGRTEAFF.

The genes are TRBV19 and TRBJ2-7; TCRdb names TRBD1, which stays unverified in the absence of DNA. The CDR3 length is 17 residues. CDR1 is LNHDA and CDR2 is SQIVND in the germline V gene (reference sequence). CDR3 protein: CASSQTRKDRTSYEQYF.

The chain combines TRBV29-1 with TRBJ2-3; there is no DNA to check the TCRdb D call of TRBD2. The CDR3 spans 14 residues. Germline V gives CDR1 SQVTM, CDR2 ANQGSEA. The CDR3 region is CSGLGSLVGDTQYF.

The V and J genes are TRBV7-9 and TRBJ2-2; without DNA, the TCRdb call of TRBD2 cannot be checked. Germline CDR1 SEHNR, CDR2 FQNEAQ (reference sequence). This CDR3 has 16 amino acids. The CDR3 spells CASSPLAGGGAGELFF.

The chain is built from TRBV9 and TRBJ2-1. This CDR3 comprises 19 residues. From germline, CDR1 is SGDLS and CDR2 YYNGEE. Here the CDR3 reads CASSLTAAGRDRAYNEQFF.